The 3 T cell receptor beta chains in this list originate from one sample, sequenced in a study of blood T cells in healthy people across ages. PCR was performed a second time for roughly 6 to 12 cycles using a sample-barcoded 5' primer and a J-beta primer mix. One entry per CDR3 protein results from TCRdb running MiXCR on the 5' RACE reads. This sample has about 930,000 distinct CDR3 sequences, with about 29% found just once. This same sample was also taken into another study, of T cells of mothers and their children.

Specimen: blood. These receptors originate from a woman in her thirties or forties in good health.

This chain joins TRBV4-1 and TRBJ2-3; TRBD2 agrees at 9 bases. Germline CDR1 is MGHRA and CDR2 is YSYEKL. The CDR3 consists of 18 residues. With V trimmed by 1 base and J by 3 bases, 11 bases remained unmatched. CDR3 DNA: TGCGCCAGCAGCCAAGTGGGGCTAGCGGGGAGTTTAACAGATACGCAGTATTTT. Encoded protein: CASSQVGLAGSLTDTQYF.

This clonotype was picked up a small number of times. The rearrangement joins TRBV7-2 to TRBJ2-1; 10 nucleotides align to TRBD1. Germline trimming cut 4 bases from V and 9 bases from J; bases unmatched to any gene: 9. The germline V gene has CDR1 SGHTA and CDR2 FQGNSA. The CDR3 extends over 15 amino acids. This chain's CDR3 is CASSSGQGVFFEQFF. CDR3 bases: TGTGCCAGCAGCTCAGGACAGGGGGTCTTTTTTGAGCAGTTCTTC.

The CDR3 DNA follows: TGTGCCAGCAGCTTTCAGGGATATGAAGCTTTCTTT. Its protein product is CASSFQGYEAFF. The genes are TRBV7-9 and TRBJ1-1; D possibly corresponds to TRBD1 (5 bases). V was trimmed by 3 bases and J by 7 bases, leaving 9 bases between them. Germline-derived CDR1 and CDR2 are SEHNR and FQNEAQ (reference sequence). CDR3 size: 12 residues.